The present TCR beta chain was sequenced within a study of blood T cell repertoires in COVID-19 (TCRdb year 2020). For the wider study: The collaborator samples originated in the United States, Italy and Spain and spanned the acute and convalescent phases of COVID-19. The material from the prospective study consisted of cDNA or gDNA derived from T cells, B-cell-depleted T cells, or PBMCs. A freely available public database, intended as a resource for researchers studying the immune response to SARS-CoV-2, is where the repertoires were released. Where available, HLA class I and class II types were obtained from metadata supplied by the sample provider rather than from assay-based typing. The samples were drawn from two sources: the first 160 participants of the ongoing ImmuneRACE study, and 1,254 subjects contributed by 6 global collaborators. Deeply sampled blood TCRbeta repertoires from subjects exposed to, actively infected with, or recovered from COVID-19 were included in the dataset. The sample metadata nearly always contained a de-identified subject ID, COVID-19 status, age in years and sex. Results the study describes overall, beyond this receptor: The quantity of clinical and demographic metadata differed by source and by participant and was supplied without curation.

The germline V gene specifies SGHTA as CDR1 and FQGNSA as CDR2. V gives up 6 bases and J gives up 4 bases, and the segment between their germline ends measures 15 bases. From its cysteine to its phenylalanine, the CDR3 spans 14 amino acids. Just CDR3 DNA is preserved here, 42 bases in frame from base 1. Points on this clone: This receptor's antigen is unknown. Per-base qualities were not stored, and no clone one base away is much larger.

TCRbeta CDR3 regions were amplified from genomic DNA by means of the immunoSEQ Assay, a bias-controlled multiplex PCR. The source study handled its data this way. The number of nucleated cells in each sample was estimated from the amplification of reference gene primers within the assay. To quantify the absolute abundance of each unique TCRbeta CDR3 rearrangement, sequence reads were collapsed and filtered. For each sample, productive Simpson clonality was calculated as the square root of Simpson's diversity index over productive rearrangements. TCRdb carries this immuneACCESS record with in-frame sequences only. Its versions omit some clonotypes, under half of them owing to an unresolved V gene in the studies checked, with the rest unexplained. The DNA gave D and trimming, while V, J and clone size come from that table. The sample yields fewer than 400,000 clones; about 83% were counted once. The ten biggest clones cover around 9.3% of the sample.

Participants in the prospective study were aged about 18 to 95 years, lived in 24 United States geographic areas, and enrolled through a virtual design. In the prospective study, cohorts were assigned on the basis of participant-reported clinical history obtained from a screening survey and a study questionnaire. ImmuneRACE Cohort 3 recovered participants were defined by two consecutive negative NP/OP PCR tests, healthcare professional clearance, or symptom resolution. Each participant in the prospective study had whole blood, serum and a nasopharyngeal or oropharyngeal swab collected by mobile phlebotomists. Over a roughly 2-month period, participants in the prospective study had the option of providing additional blood draws and questionnaires. Blood samples from the prospective study were shipped frozen or at room temperature prior to DNA extraction.

Sequencing was carried out using PBMCs or T cells enriched from blood (not recorded which). This sequence uses TRBV7-2 and TRBJ1-2; the D gene cannot be resolved reliably. This TCR was sampled from a woman aged 50 to 65 who had recovered from COVID-19. The bases read TGTGCCAGCAGGGGAGACGGGATGGGCTATGGCTACACCTTC. This gives the protein CASRGDGMGYGYTF.